A selection of T cell receptor beta chains follows, all from one sample in a study of human T cells and chemical hapten exposure. MiXCR, applied by TCRdb to the RACE reads, yields one record per CDR3 protein. The sample consists of approximately 52,000 distinct CDR3 sequences, 11% of them appearing once. The source was whole blood, collected in connection with sensitization to the hapten diphenylcyclopropenone (DPC). Every receptor here comes from a woman aged 40 to 50 with alopecia areata. Some clones in this sample may be carry-over from other donors' samples. CDR3s include the opening cysteine and the closing phenylalanine or tryptophan. The D gene is left open where the match is weak. Clone sizes are given selectively: once, few, many, or a class where the clone is expanded.

d_call,j_call,clone_size,v_call,cdr3_aa,cdr3_nt
.,TRBJ1-1,once,TRBV2,CASSERGAGGTEAFF,TGTGCCAGCAGTGAAAGGGGGGCTGGTGGCACTGAAGCTTTCTTT
TRBD2,TRBJ2-3,.,TRBV14,CVSSQLPGLAFDTQYF,TGTGTCAGCAGCCAACTCCCGGGACTAGCATTCGATACGCAGTATTTT
.,TRBJ1-5,few,TRBV3-1,CASSQSEGPQHF,TGTGCCAGCAGCCAATCGGAGGGGCCCCAGCATTTT
TRBD2,TRBJ2-3,once,TRBV10-2,CVSKREGLQDTQYF,TGCGTCAGCAAGCGGGAGGGCCTCCAGGATACGCAGTATTTT
TRBD2,TRBJ2-3,.,TRBV2,CASSTSGSKTDTQYF,TGTGCCAGCAGCACCAGCGGGAGTAAGACAGATACGCAGTATTTT
TRBD1,TRBJ1-1,.,TRBV20-1,CSAEDRDLEAFF,TGCAGTGCGGAAGACAGGGATCTCGAAGCTTTCTTT
.,TRBJ1-2,.,TRBV18,CASLPGAGGYTF,TGTGCCAGCCTCCCAGGGGCAGGTGGCTACACCTTC
.,TRBJ1-1,.,TRBV7-9,CASSADSEAFF,TGTGCCAGCAGTGCAGACAGTGAAGCTTTCTTT
TRBD1,TRBJ2-7,few,TRBV19,CASGDRGYEQYF,TGTGCCAGCGGGGACAGGGGCTACGAGCAGTACTTC
.,TRBJ2-5,few,TRBV7-2,CASSSGPHVQETQYF,TGTGCCAGCAGCTCGGGGCCCCATGTCCAAGAGACCCAGTACTTC
TRBD1,TRBJ1-5,many,TRBV2,CASSDRGPNQPQHF,TGTGCCAGCAGCGACAGGGGGCCCAATCAGCCCCAGCATTTT
.,TRBJ2-3,.,TRBV6-2/TRBV6-3,CASTNTETQYF,TGTGCCAGCACAAATACGGAAACGCAGTATTTT
TRBD1,TRBJ2-1,few,TRBV3-1,CASSQTQMGQGANEQFF,TGTGCCAGCAGCCAGACCCAAATGGGACAGGGGGCAAATGAGCAGTTCTTC
.,TRBJ2-7,many,TRBV7-2,CASSNGVDEQYF,TGTGCCAGCAGCAACGGGGTCGACGAGCAGTACTTC
.,TRBJ1-4,.,TRBV29-1,CSVEGGTGNEKLFF,TGCAGCGTTGAAGGAGGGACGGGGAATGAAAAACTGTTTTTT
.,TRBJ2-3,.,TRBV10-1,CASSVGQTSTDTQYF,TGCGCCAGCAGTGTCGGACAGACTAGCACAGATACGCAGTATTTT
.,TRBJ1-1,.,TRBV28,CASNVPNTEAFF,TGTGCCAGCAACGTCCCGAACACTGAAGCTTTCTTT
TRBD1,TRBJ2-1,.,TRBV5-1,CASSWGTAHNEQFF,TGCGCCAGCAGCTGGGGGACAGCCCACAATGAGCAGTTCTTC
.,TRBJ2-1,many,TRBV5-4,CASSLGTDYNEQFF,TGTGCCAGCAGCTTGGGGACAGACTACAATGAGCAGTTCTTC
.,TRBJ1-5,few,TRBV12-3/TRBV12-4,CASSGGRRAQHF,TGTGCCAGCAGTGGGGGGCGCAGGGCCCAGCATTTT
.,TRBJ2-5,few,TRBV6-2/TRBV6-3,CASSSPETQYF,TGTGCCAGCAGTTCTCCAGAGACCCAGTACTTC
.,TRBJ2-5,.,TRBV9,CASSVGMGTQETQYF,TGTGCCAGCAGCGTAGGAATGGGGACCCAAGAGACCCAGTACTTC
.,TRBJ2-1,.,TRBV7-3,CASSHRDEPYNEQFF,TGTGCCAGCAGCCACCGGGACGAACCCTACAATGAGCAGTTCTTC
.,TRBJ2-3,medium-sized,TRBV15,CATSRASRVTDTQYF,TGTGCCACCAGCAGAGCATCGAGGGTCACAGATACGCAGTATTTT
.,TRBJ2-7,.,TRBV11-2,CASSLEGLRDEQYF,TGTGCCAGCAGCTTAGAAGGTTTGCGAGACGAGCAGTACTTC
.,TRBJ2-5,.,TRBV4-3,CASSQGSGPYQETQYF,TGCGCCAGCAGCCAGGGGTCGGGCCCGTACCAAGAGACCCAGTACTTC
.,TRBJ2-7,many,TRBV2,CASSEGSLYEQYF,TGTGCCAGCAGTGAGGGGTCCCTCTACGAGCAGTACTTC
TRBD2,TRBJ2-3,many,TRBV28,CASWPSGRVGDTQYF,TGTGCCAGCTGGCCTAGCGGGAGGGTGGGAGATACGCAGTATTTT
.,TRBJ1-1,few,TRBV12-3/TRBV12-4,CASSGGGGPEAFF,TGTGCCAGCAGTGGAGGTGGGGGACCTGAAGCTTTCTTT
.,TRBJ2-7,.,TRBV11-2,CASSSGTSTSEQYF,TGTGCCAGCAGCTCCGGGACGTCAACCAGCGAGCAGTACTTC
.,TRBJ1-3,.,TRBV9,CASSGYRLSSGNTIYF,TGTGCCAGCAGCGGGTACAGGTTAAGCTCTGGAAACACCATATATTTT
.,TRBJ1-2,once,TRBV29-1,CSVALQANYGYTF,TGCAGCGTCGCACTTCAAGCTAACTATGGCTACACCTTC
TRBD1,TRBJ1-1,few,TRBV11-2,CASSSRGRQDTEAFF,TGTGCCAGCAGCTCCAGGGGGCGCCAGGACACTGAAGCTTTCTTT
TRBD2,TRBJ2-3,.,TRBV10-2,CASRRGASTDTQYF,TGCGCCAGCAGGCGGGGGGCCAGCACAGATACGCAGTATTTT
TRBD2,TRBJ2-7,.,TRBV4-2,CASSLTSGTSYEQYF,TGTGCCAGCAGCCTTACTAGCGGGACCTCCTACGAGCAGTACTTC
.,TRBJ1-2,many,TRBV11-3,CASSIDRLPYGYTF,TGTGCCAGCAGCATTGACAGGTTACCCTATGGCTACACCTTC
.,TRBJ2-4,.,TRBV30,CAWSPGGNIQYF,TGTGCCTGGAGTCCAGGAGGAAACATTCAGTACTTC
.,TRBJ2-4,few,TRBV5-5,CASSPVGTILAKNIQYF,TGTGCCAGCAGCCCCGTAGGGACGATACTAGCCAAAAACATTCAGTACTTC
TRBD2,TRBJ2-7,.,TRBV20-1,CSARDPLTSAHYEQYF,TGCAGTGCTAGAGACCCCCTCACTAGCGCACACTACGAGCAGTACTTC
TRBD2,TRBJ2-7,.,TRBV6-1,CASSETGTRADYEQYF,TGTGCCAGCAGTGAAACTGGGACTAGGGCCGACTACGAGCAGTACTTC
.,TRBJ2-3,few,TRBV20-1,CSGPNPNSPDTQYF,TGCAGTGGTCCCAATCCCAATTCTCCGGATACGCAGTATTTT
.,TRBJ1-1,many,TRBV7-6,CASSLAGRGAEAFF,TGTGCCAGCAGCTTAGCTGGGCGGGGGGCTGAAGCTTTCTTT
TRBD1,TRBJ1-5,.,TRBV29-1,CSVAGDRGWIGNQPQHF,TGCAGCGTTGCGGGGGACAGGGGATGGATCGGCAATCAGCCCCAGCATTTT
.,TRBJ1-2,many,TRBV5-1,CASTGNSEVYGYTF,TGCGCCAGCACCGGGAATTCAGAAGTCTATGGCTACACCTTC
TRBD2,TRBJ2-1,few,TRBV24-1,CATSVPSGRGHEQFF,TGTGCCACCAGTGTCCCTAGCGGGAGGGGTCATGAGCAGTTCTTC
TRBD1,TRBJ1-2,.,TRBV27,CASRTTGEDYGYTF,TGTGCCAGCAGGACAACAGGGGAAGACTATGGCTACACCTTC
.,TRBJ1-5,.,TRBV19,CATREGRNQPQHF,TGTGCCACCAGGGAGGGGCGGAATCAGCCCCAGCATTTT
TRBD2,TRBJ2-1,many,TRBV12-3/TRBV12-4,CASISPGLAGEGEQFF,TGTGCCAGCATCTCTCCGGGACTAGCGGGAGAAGGCGAGCAGTTCTTC
.,TRBJ1-5,.,TRBV10-3,CAISEWTDQPQHF,TGTGCCATCAGCGAATGGACGGATCAGCCCCAGCATTTT
.,TRBJ2-3,.,TRBV6-2/TRBV6-3,CATHEGSWADTQYF,TGTGCCACCCACGAGGGGAGCTGGGCGGATACGCAGTATTTT
.,TRBJ1-5,few,TRBV21-1,CASSKSEQPQHF,TGTGCCAGCAGCAAAAGCGAACAGCCCCAGCATTTT
TRBD2,TRBJ2-2,many,TRBV12-3/TRBV12-4,CASSLTSGRGAGELFF,TGTGCCAGCAGCCTTACTAGCGGGAGAGGGGCCGGGGAGCTGTTTTTT
TRBD2,TRBJ2-1,.,TRBV11-2,CASRSTSSGSRYEQFF,TGTGCCAGCAGATCCACCTCTAGCGGGAGTCGATATGAGCAGTTCTTC
.,TRBJ2-1,.,TRBV18,CASSPGAPYNEQFF,TGTGCCAGCTCACCAGGGGCCCCATACAATGAGCAGTTCTTC
.,TRBJ2-7,few,TRBV28,CASSLGVGAEQYF,TGTGCCAGCAGTTTGGGGGTAGGGGCCGAGCAGTACTTC
TRBD1,TRBJ2-7,many,TRBV29-1,CSVAGDRVYEQYF,TGCAGCGTTGCGGGGGACAGGGTTTACGAGCAGTACTTC
.,TRBJ1-5,few,TRBV19,CASSITDSNQPQHF,TGTGCCAGTAGTATAACGGATAGCAATCAGCCCCAGCATTTT
.,TRBJ1-2,few,TRBV19,CASTHVLSSGGSNYGYTF,TGTGCCAGTACCCACGTCCTCTCCAGTGGGGGGTCTAACTATGGCTACACCTTC
TRBD2,TRBJ2-1,many,TRBV7-9,CASSPSLAGLYNEQFF,TGTGCCAGCAGTCCGTCCCTAGCGGGCCTCTACAATGAGCAGTTCTTC